This entry lists 29 T cell receptor beta chains sequenced from one sample in a study of cytomegalovirus exposure and HLA in healthy donors. The primer mix had 60 Vbeta and 13 Jbeta primers. Produced via immunoSEQ multiplex PCR; TCRdb's table is partial and in-frame only. The sample records 150,000 to 200,000 clones, approximately 80% being singletons. Sequencing used PBMCs. The receptors come from a woman in her forties in good health and CMV-seronegative.

The rearrangement links TRBV19 to TRBJ2-2; 8 bases map to TRBD1. The germline V gene has CDR1 LNHDA and CDR2 SQIVND (reference sequence). This CDR3 comprises 17 residues. After removal of 3 bases from V and 6 bases from J, the junction contained 12 bases not matched to a gene. This chain's CDR3 is CASSIRGGTGLSGELFF. CDR3 nucleotides: TGTGCCAGTAGTATCCGTGGCGGGACAGGCTTATCCGGGGAGCTGTTTTTT.

The chain carries TRBV6-5 and TRBJ1-1, with D perhaps matching TRBD1 (6 bases). The CDR3 totals 14 residues. CDR1 and CDR2 (germline): MNHEY, SVGAGI. Trimming took 2 bases from V and 1 from J, leaving 8 bases between them. The CDR3 DNA follows: TGTGCCAGCAGTTACACAGGGAGGAACACTGAAGCTTTCTTT. Amino acids: CASSYTGRNTEAFF.

This clone was seen a handful of times. The J gene is TRBJ2-3, the V gene TRBV6-1; 7 nucleotides agree with TRBD2. The germline CDR1 and CDR2 sequences are MNHNS and SASEGT. CDR3 size: 15 residues. Losses at the gene ends were 6 bases for V and 6 bases for J; bases not matched to a gene: 12. CDR3 DNA: TGTGCCAGCAGGGGGGGGGATTCTGGCGGGGATACGCAGTATTTT. Translated, it gives CASRGGDSGGDTQYF.

The J gene is TRBJ2-5, the V gene TRBV10-1, with D possibly being TRBD2 (6 bases). The V gene's germline CDR1 is WNHNN and CDR2 SYGVQD (reference sequence). The CDR3 has 16 amino acids. Trimming left V 5 bases short and J 3 bases short, with 19 bases between. The CDR3 DNA is TGCGCCAGCAGTCCCGGGGGAGGTTCCCATAAAGAGACCCAGTACTTC. This gives the protein CASSPGGGSHKETQYF.

V and J are TRBV10-3 and TRBJ2-3; 7 nucleotides agree with TRBD2. The CDR3 covers 14 residues. Germline CDR1 reads ENHRY; CDR2 reads SYGVKD. V shed 11 bases, J shed 2 bases, and the junction held 10 bases outside the gene matches. CDR3 DNA sequence: TGTGCCTCGTCTGGCGCGGGGGTCACAGATACGCAGTATTTT. Its protein product is CASSGAGVTDTQYF.

V usage is TRBV4-1 and J usage is TRBJ1-2, with D possibly matching TRBD1 (5 bases). Trimming left V 0 bases short and J 8 bases short, with 16 bases between. Germline V CDR1 and CDR2: MGHRA, YSYEKL. This CDR3 comprises 15 residues. As DNA, the CDR3 is TGCGCCAGCAGCCAAGAAGCGGGAAGGGGTCGGGGCTACACCTTC. It codes for CASSQEAGRGRGYTF.

This chain joins TRBV6-4 and TRBJ2-1, with D perhaps TRBD1 (5 bases). Germline loops: CDR1 MRHNA, CDR2 SNTAGT. V lost 3 bases and J 3 bases, leaving 6 bases between the germline ends. This CDR3 region has 13 residues. CDR3 DNA: TGTGCCAGCAGTGAAGGGGACTACAATGAGCAGTTCTTC. Translating gives CASSEGDYNEQFF.

This chain connects TRBV6-1 to TRBJ1-1, with a possible D match to TRBD1 (5 bases). Germline V gene sequence: CDR1 MNHNS, CDR2 SASEGT. The CDR3 extends over 13 amino acids. Trimming stripped 4 bases from V and 8 bases from J, with 14 bases between. CDR3 protein: CASSGEGLIEAFF. The CDR3 region has the DNA TGTGCCAGCAGTGGGGAGGGACTAATAGAAGCTTTCTTT.

The gene calls are TRBV7-2 and TRBJ2-3; 9 nucleotides match TRBD2. The V gene end was trimmed by 6 bases and the J gene end by 2 bases; junction bases not matched to a gene: 3. The CDR3 runs 14 residues. Germline CDR1 and CDR2: SGHTA and FQGNSA. CDR3 region: CASSLGLATDTQYF. The CDR3, as DNA: TGTGCCAGCAGTTTGGGACTAGCCACAGATACGCAGTATTTT.

The CDR3 is CASSLFLTAAGQGEKLFF. In nucleotides, the CDR3 is TGTGCCAGCAGCTTGTTCCTTACGGCGGCCGGGCAGGGTGAAAAACTGTTTTTT. The chain is built from TRBV5-5 and TRBJ1-4; tentative D call: TRBD1 (5 bases). The V and J ends lost 1 base and 7 bases respectively, with 23 bases between them. Germline V CDR1 and CDR2: SGHKS, YYEKEE (reference sequence). This CDR3 is built from 18 residues.

This clone occurred a few times. This sequence joins TRBV7-9 and TRBJ2-3; possible D gene TRBD2, 6 bases. This CDR3 has 16 residues. V was shortened by 5 bases and J by 2 bases, with 17 bases between the two germline ends. Germline assignment: CDR1 SEHNR and CDR2 FQNEAQ (reference sequence). The CDR3 reads CASSPSGLPITDTQYF. The CDR3, as DNA: TGTGCCAGCAGCCCCAGCGGGCTACCCATCACAGATACGCAGTATTTT.

This clone has only one observation. The V and J genes are TRBV9 and TRBJ2-7; the match to TRBD2 covers 7 bases. CDR3 size: 15 residues. CDR1 and CDR2 (germline): SGDLS, YYNGEE. With V trimmed by 3 bases and J by 5 bases, 11 bases remained unmatched. DNA of the CDR3: TGTGCCAGCAGCGCGTGGGGGGAGGGCCTCAACGAGCAGTACTTC. Translated: CASSAWGEGLNEQYF.

This clone is classed as medium-sized. The V call is TRBV5-4, the J call TRBJ1-2, with D tentatively TRBD1 (6 bases). This CDR3 has 16 residues. V shed 1 base and J shed 5 bases, with 18 bases lying between them. Germline assignment: CDR1 SGHNT and CDR2 YYREEE (reference sequence). In DNA, the CDR3 is TGTGCCAGCAGCTTGTGGGGGGGGCGCTTTGAGTATGGCTACACCTTC. Encoded protein: CASSLWGGRFEYGYTF.

The chain uses TRBV7-9 and TRBJ2-5; 8 bases align to TRBD1. This CDR3 contains 15 residues. The J segment lost 4 bases and the V segment lost 7 bases, leaving 11 bases of the junction unmatched. Germline V gives CDR1 SEHNR, CDR2 FQNEAQ (reference sequence). For the CDR3, the DNA is TGTGCCAGCAACCACAGGGCAGGGGGCGGAGAGACCCAGTACTTC. It is translated as CASNHRAGGGETQYF.

The chain uses TRBV15 and TRBJ2-5, with TRBD1 matching over 8 bases. V lost 8 bases to trimming and J lost 2 bases; unmatched junction nucleotides: 10. Germline V gives CDR1 LNHNV, CDR2 YYDKDF (reference sequence). The CDR3 has 15 amino acids. This CDR3 reads CATAAGQVIQETQYF. For the CDR3, the DNA is TGTGCCACCGCGGCGGGACAGGTGATACAAGAGACCCAGTACTTC.

The count of this clone is one. This chain joins TRBV7-8 and TRBJ1-2; D is perhaps TRBD1 (6 bases). This CDR3 is 13 amino acids long. CDR1 and CDR2 from the germline V gene are SGHVS and FQNEAQ. V dropped 4 bases and J dropped 11 bases, with 17 bases sitting between them. CDR3 amino acids: CASSSIRDKKYTF. The CDR3 region has the DNA TGTGCCAGCAGCTCTATCCGGGACAAGAAATACACCTTC.

Of note for this clone: The junction shows a germline mismatch at one end, possibly a read error. CDR3 in amino acids: CSSSFGGSYNQPQHF. CDR3 in DNA: TGTTCCAGCAGCTTCGGAGGGAGCTACAATCAGCCCCAGCATTTT. The chain recombines TRBV7-9 with TRBJ1-5; unclear D gene. Per germline, CDR1 SEHNR and CDR2 FQNEAQ (reference sequence). This CDR3 has 15 amino acids.

This clone was picked up one time. The chain uses TRBV27 and TRBJ1-5, with 7 positions matching TRBD1. The CDR3 contains 15 residues. V was clipped by 5 bases and J by 3 bases; unmatched bases: 7. Germline V gene data show CDR1 as MNHEY and CDR2 as SMNVEV (reference sequence). This chain's CDR3 is CASSGGTALNQPQHF. The CDR3 DNA is TGTGCCAGCAGTGGCGGGACAGCCCTCAATCAGCCCCAGCATTTT.

This clone has a handful of counts. The CDR3, as DNA: TGTGCCAGCAGCCTATCACGCACAGATACGCAGTATTTT. Its translation is CASSLSRTDTQYF. The genes are TRBV7-2 and TRBJ2-3; the D is unclear. This CDR3 is 13 amino acids long. CDR1 and CDR2 from the germline V gene are SGHTA and FQGNSA. V was trimmed by 5 bases and J by 1 base, leaving 7 bases between them.

V and J are TRBV19 and TRBJ2-3, with 13 bases identical to TRBD2. Germline CDR1 reads LNHDA; CDR2 reads SQIVND (reference sequence). Trimming cost V 5 bases and J 1 base; bases outside gene matches: 15. CDR3 length: 20 residues. The CDR3 reads CASSPGTSGKVRFGTDTQYF. The CDR3 DNA follows: TGTGCCAGTAGTCCCGGGACTAGCGGGAAAGTTCGATTCGGCACAGATACGCAGTATTTT.

The chain has TRBV27 and TRBJ2-1; perhaps TRBD2 as D (5 bases). This CDR3 is built from 14 residues. The ends were cut back, 6 bases at V and 8 bases at J, with 17 bases in the middle. Germline CDR1 reads MNHEY; CDR2 reads SMNVEV (reference sequence). CDR3 protein: CASSLHPRAYEQFF. Here the CDR3 DNA reads TGTGCCAGCAGCTTGCACCCGAGGGCATATGAGCAGTTCTTC.

J is TRBJ2-7 and V is TRBV5-4; 10 nucleotides match TRBD2. V dropped 4 bases and J dropped 7; count of bases not matched to a gene: 11. This CDR3 contains 15 residues. The germline V gene has CDR1 SGHNT and CDR2 YYREEE (reference sequence). In DNA form, the CDR3 reads TGTGCCAGCAGCCGGGGGGTAGCGGGAGGTGAAGAGCAGTACTTC. This encodes CASSRGVAGGEEQYF.

This clone was seen only a few times. CDR3 coding DNA: TGTGCCAGTAGTATACACGGGACAGGGGGTGGTCAGCCCCAGCATTTT. It translates to CASSIHGTGGGQPQHF. This chain links TRBV19 with TRBJ1-5, with 11 bases aligning to TRBD1. Germline CDR1 reads LNHDA; CDR2 reads SQIVND (reference sequence). V shed 2 bases, J shed 6 bases, and the junction held 6 bases outside the gene matches. The CDR3 totals 16 residues.

V gene TRBV4-3 combines with J gene TRBJ1-1; D remains ambiguous. V was cut by 1 base and J by 3 bases, with 12 bases left in between. CDR3 length: 15 residues. Germline V gives CDR1 LGHNA, CDR2 YSLEER. The CDR3: CASSQGAGGDTEAFF. Here the CDR3 DNA reads TGCGCCAGCAGCCAAGGCGCCGGCGGGGACACTGAAGCTTTCTTT.

This chain uses TRBV18 with TRBJ1-1; 9 bases are shared with TRBD1. V shed 3 bases, J shed 1 base, and the junction held 0 bases outside the gene matches. The CDR3 consists of 14 residues. Germline V lookup: CDR1 KGHSH, CDR2 LQKENI. The CDR3 spells CASSPDRGNTEAFF. As DNA, the CDR3 is TGTGCCAGCTCACCGGACAGGGGGAACACTGAAGCTTTCTTT.

The J gene is TRBJ2-1, the V gene TRBV13, with 7 bases identical to TRBD2. Germline trimming cut 5 bases from V and 4 bases from J; bases unmatched to any gene: 11. The CDR3 extends over 16 amino acids. Germline lookup yields CDR1 PRHDT and CDR2 FYEKMQ (reference sequence). In DNA form, the CDR3 reads TGTGCCAGCAGCCGAGGGACCAACGGGAGGTACAATGAGCAGTTCTTC. Protein product: CASSRGTNGRYNEQFF.

The chain recombines TRBV6-1 with TRBJ1-5, with 10 positions matching TRBD1. This CDR3 spans 15 amino acids. Germline loops: CDR1 MNHNS, CDR2 SASEGT. V dropped 4 bases and J dropped 4; count of bases not matched to a gene: 4. CDR3 sequence reads: CASSADRGGNQPQHF. The CDR3 nucleotides read TGTGCCAGCAGTGCGGACAGGGGGGGAAATCAGCCCCAGCATTTT.

The rearrangement uses TRBV11-3 and TRBJ2-3, with no clear D. This CDR3 region has 13 residues. Germline V gene lookup returns CDR1 SGHNT and CDR2 YENEEA. The V end was cut by 7 bases, the J end by 1 base, with 9 bases between. The chain's CDR3 is CASTRLRTDTQYF. In DNA, the CDR3 is TGTGCCAGCACCAGGCTTCGCACAGATACGCAGTATTTT.

This chain links TRBV9 with TRBJ2-5; TRBD2 is a possible D gene (6 bases). The CDR3 is made up of 15 amino acids. CDR1 SGDLS and CDR2 YYNGEE come from the germline V gene. V lost 0 bases and J 5 bases, leaving 14 bases between the germline ends. CDR3: CASSVGDLMRETQYF. In nucleotides, the CDR3 is TGTGCCAGCAGCGTAGGGGACTTAATGAGGGAGACCCAGTACTTC.